The present entry profiles one TCR beta chain with its context. Its target is unknown. These data are taken from a study of shared clonotypes between healthy human individuals. Findings and caveats of the study: Memory subsets generally showed lower estimated richness than naive subsets. Naive CD4 clonotype sharing across several donors was approximately 5%.

Using immunoSEQ multiplex PCR, the repertoire was profiled, and TCRdb retains in-frame clones only, with some absent. The sample includes roughly 1,800,000 clones, roughly 95% of them seen just once. Germline trimming cut 3 bases from V and 0 bases from J; bases unmatched to any gene: 7. Germline-derived CDR1 and CDR2 are KGHSH and LQKENI. The CDR3 totals 17 residues. Naive CD8 cells lacked CD45RO, underwent positive selection for CCR7 and left out terminally differentiated effector memory CD45RA+ cells. The sequencing input was naive CD8+ T cells sorted from blood. This clonotype originated in a man younger than 30 in good health. This rearrangement joins TRBV18 to TRBJ2-2; 7 nucleotides match TRBD1. CDR3 sequence: CASSPLQGQANTGELFF. The CDR3 region has the DNA TGTGCCAGCTCACCTCTTCAAGGACAGGCGAACACCGGGGAGCTGTTTTTT.